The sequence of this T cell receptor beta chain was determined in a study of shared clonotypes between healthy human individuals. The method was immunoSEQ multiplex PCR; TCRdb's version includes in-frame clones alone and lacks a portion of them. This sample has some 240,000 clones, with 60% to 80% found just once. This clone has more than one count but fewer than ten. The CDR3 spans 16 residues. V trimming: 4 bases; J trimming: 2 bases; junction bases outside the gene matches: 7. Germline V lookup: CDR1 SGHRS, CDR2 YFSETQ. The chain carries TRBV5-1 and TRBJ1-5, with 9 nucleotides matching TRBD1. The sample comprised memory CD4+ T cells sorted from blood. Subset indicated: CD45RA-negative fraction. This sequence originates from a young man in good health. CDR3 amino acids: CASSPTGGGGNQPQHF. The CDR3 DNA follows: TGCGCCAGCAGCCCGACAGGGGGGGGTGGCAATCAGCCCCAGCATTTT.